The 27 T cell receptor beta chains below all came from one sample that was sequenced in a study of cytomegalovirus exposure and HLA in healthy donors. The PCR ran on 60 Vbeta and 13 Jbeta primers. This table comes from immunoSEQ multiplex PCR, and its TCRdb copy is limited to in-frame clones, with some not included. This listing includes some 64,000 clones. The sequenced material came from PBMCs. These receptors all come from a woman aged 30 to 39 in good health and CMV-seronegative.

The chain carries TRBV5-1 and TRBJ1-5, with D unclear. Trimming took 0 bases from V and 0 from J, leaving 10 bases between them. CDR1 is SGHRS, CDR2 YFSETQ, per germline. The CDR3 totals 16 residues. Here the CDR3 reads CASSLDAGNSNQPQHF. The CDR3 coding sequence is TGCGCCAGCAGCTTGGATGCGGGGAATAGCAATCAGCCCCAGCATTTT.

The J gene is TRBJ1-4, the V gene TRBV4-1, with 7 bases that match TRBD1. With 5 bases clipped from V and 8 bases from J, the junction kept 8 bases outside the gene matches. The CDR3 contains 14 residues. Germline V gene lookup returns CDR1 MGHRA and CDR2 YSYEKL. CDR3 residues: CASSSDRVEEKLFF. The CDR3 coding sequence is TGCGCCAGCAGCTCCGACAGGGTAGAGGAAAAACTGTTTTTT.

The rearrangement links TRBV7-8 to TRBJ2-5; TRBD1 is a possible D gene (6 bases). The CDR3 length is 12 residues. Germline V lookup: CDR1 SGHVS, CDR2 FQNEAQ. Trimming left V 6 bases short and J 7 bases short, with 12 bases between. The CDR3: CASRDRGGTQYF. CDR3 coding DNA: TGTGCCAGCAGGGACAGAGGCGGGACCCAGTACTTC.

The V and J genes are TRBV5-4 and TRBJ2-1; 14 nucleotides align to TRBD2. CDR3 length: 15 residues. With 2 bases clipped from V and 8 bases from J, the junction kept 3 bases outside the gene matches. Per germline, CDR1 SGHNT and CDR2 YYREEE (reference sequence). The CDR3 bases are TGTGCCAGCAGCTTCGGGACTAGCGGGAGTGATGAGCAGTTCTTC. It is translated as CASSFGTSGSDEQFF. Full variable domain (missing parts from reference TRBV5-4 and TRBJ2-1): ETGVTQSPTHLIKTRGQQVTLRCSSQSGHNTVSWYQQALGQGPQFIFQYYREEENGRGNFPPRFSGLQFPNYSSELNVNALELDDSALYLCASSFGTSGSDEQFFGPGTRLTVL.

This chain uses TRBV5-1 with TRBJ2-2; TRBD1 matches 9 bases. V gave up 4 bases and J gave up 1 base; unmatched junction bases: 5. Germline V gene lookup returns CDR1 SGHRS and CDR2 YFSETQ. The length of the CDR3 is 16 residues. As DNA, the CDR3 is TGCGCCAGCAGCATCCTGACAGGGGGGAACACCGGGGAGCTGTTTTTT. It specifies CASSILTGGNTGELFF.

The genes are TRBV6-1 and TRBJ1-1; 7 bases fit TRBD1. The CDR3 sequence is 12 residues long. Germline trimming cut 2 bases from V and 7 bases from J; bases unmatched to any gene: 1. Per germline, CDR1 MNHNS and CDR2 SASEGT. The CDR3 sequence: CASSEWDSEAFF. CDR3 nucleotides: TGTGCCAGCAGTGAATGGGACAGTGAAGCTTTCTTT.

The chain is built from TRBV28 and TRBJ1-2, with 8 bases aligning to TRBD1. There are 15 residues in the CDR3. V lost 4 bases to trimming and J lost 7 bases; unmatched junction nucleotides: 11. Germline V CDR1 and CDR2: MDHEN, SYDVKM. The CDR3 nucleotides are TGTGCCAGCAGTTCCCCAAGGACAGGGAGCTCTGGCTACACCTTC. Its protein is CASSSPRTGSSGYTF.

The chain links TRBV28 to TRBJ1-6; possible D gene TRBD1, 5 bases. Trimming stripped 6 bases from V and 9 bases from J, with 15 bases between. The CDR3 is made up of 14 amino acids. In germline, CDR1 is MDHEN, CDR2 SYDVKM. The CDR3 sequence is CASRGGLSGSPLHF. CDR3 nucleotide sequence: TGTGCCAGCAGGGGGGGATTGAGTGGTTCACCCCTCCACTTT.

The rearrangement uses TRBV7-2 and TRBJ2-2; D may be TRBD2 (5 bases). V lost 0 bases, J lost 5 bases, and 10 bases lay in between. This CDR3 has 15 residues. Germline CDR1 is SGHTA and CDR2 is FQGNSA. The CDR3: CASSLALSGTGELFF. The DNA for the CDR3 is TGTGCCAGCAGCTTAGCGCTGTCGGGGACCGGGGAGCTGTTTTTT.

The rearrangement joins TRBV4-2 to TRBJ2-7, with 7 nucleotides matching TRBD2. The length of the CDR3 is 15 residues. V dropped 0 bases and J dropped 7; count of bases not matched to a gene: 9. Germline V CDR1 and CDR2: LGHNA, YNFKEQ. The CDR3 sequence: CASSQDIKGTTEQYF. CDR3 in DNA: TGTGCCAGCAGCCAAGACATCAAAGGGACTACGGAGCAGTACTTC.

The chain carries TRBV27 and TRBJ2-7, with TRBD2 matching over 9 bases. The trim removed 7 bases at V and 1 base at J, leaving 5 bases unmatched. Germline V lookup: CDR1 MNHEY, CDR2 SMNVEV (reference sequence). There are 14 residues in the CDR3. This chain's CDR3 is CASKVAGGSYEQYF. CDR3 in DNA: TGTGCCAGCAAAGTGGCGGGAGGGTCCTACGAGCAGTACTTC.

The V gene is TRBV5-1, the J gene TRBJ2-4, with TRBD2 matching 9 bases. Per germline, CDR1 SGHRS and CDR2 YFSETQ. Germline trimming cut 0 bases from V and 3 bases from J; bases unmatched to any gene: 4. The CDR3 loop spans 16 amino acids. The CDR3 DNA sequence: TGCGCCAGCAGCTTGGGGTTAGCGGGGGACAAAAACATTCAGTACTTC. This codes for CASSLGLAGDKNIQYF.

The rearrangement joins TRBV30 to TRBJ1-2; 9 positions agree with TRBD1. The CDR3 sequence is 13 residues long. Germline CDR1 GTSNPN, CDR2 SVGIG (reference sequence). Trimming took 4 bases from V and 2 from J; bases not matched to a gene: 2. The CDR3 DNA reads as TGTGCCTGGATAGGGACAGGGAACTATGGCTACACCTTC. Protein product: CAWIGTGNYGYTF.

The CDR3 loop is CASSSGLAGEKTQYF. The CDR3 DNA reads as TGTGCCAGCAGCTCAGGACTAGCGGGAGAGAAGACCCAGTACTTC. The chain joins TRBV7-6 to TRBJ2-5, with TRBD2 identical over 13 bases. CDR1 is SGHVS and CDR2 is FNYEAQ in the germline V gene. Trimming removed 4 bases from V and 6 bases from J; junction bases left unmatched: 5. The CDR3 runs 15 residues.

This rearrangement joins TRBV18 to TRBJ1-3; TRBD1 is a possible D gene (5 bases). Germline V gene lookup returns CDR1 KGHSH and CDR2 LQKENI. The CDR3 runs 15 residues. V lost 0 bases, J lost 3 bases, and 9 bases lay in between. The CDR3 protein is CASSPPTAYGNTIYF. The CDR3 nucleotides are TGTGCCAGCTCACCACCGACAGCCTATGGAAACACCATATATTTT.

In nucleotides, the CDR3 is TGCGCCAGCAGCTTTAGCGGGCCGCAAGAGACCCAGTACTTC. Translation: CASSFSGPQETQYF. The chain recombines TRBV5-1 with TRBJ2-5, with 7 bases fitting TRBD2. The V segment lost 2 bases and the J segment 2 bases; nucleotides outside the gene matches: 3. The CDR3 runs 14 residues. Germline CDR1 reads SGHRS; CDR2 reads YFSETQ. The variable domain in full, with the rest retrieved from reference TRBV5-1 and TRBJ2-5, is KAGVTQTPRYLIKTRGQQVTLSCSPISGHRSVSWYQQTPGQGLQFLFEYFSETQRNKGNFPGRFSGRQFSNSRSEMNVSTLELGDSALYLCASSFSGPQETQYFGPGTRLLVL.

Comment on this clone: The same CDR3 can be traced to other DNA sequences in this sample. The rearrangement uses TRBV4-1 and TRBJ2-5; D not resolved. This CDR3 has 14 residues. V was trimmed by 0 bases and J by 3 bases, leaving 8 bases between them. Per germline, CDR1 MGHRA and CDR2 YSYEKL. CDR3 in amino acids: CASSQDRREETQYF. In nucleotides, the CDR3 is TGCGCCAGCAGCCAAGATCGACGGGAAGAGACCCAGTACTTC.

V usage is TRBV7-9 and J usage is TRBJ1-1; no reliable D call. Germline CDR1 SEHNR, CDR2 FQNEAQ (reference sequence). V lost 1 base and J 3 bases, leaving 6 bases between the germline ends. The CDR3 loop spans 13 amino acids. CDR3 region: CASSLVADTEAFF. The CDR3 bases are TGTGCCAGCAGCTTAGTTGCGGACACTGAAGCTTTCTTT.

The V call is TRBV4-1, the J call TRBJ2-5, with D maybe TRBD2 (6 bases). Trimming removed 0 bases from V and 5 bases from J, with 10 bases in between. CDR3 length equals 14 residues. Germline CDR1 is MGHRA and CDR2 is YSYEKL. CDR3 amino acids: CASSQDPSGETQYF. The CDR3 DNA sequence: TGCGCCAGCAGCCAAGATCCCAGCGGGGAGACCCAGTACTTC.

The chain joins TRBV5-1 to TRBJ2-2; a possible D gene is TRBD2 (6 bases). Deletions cut 0 bases from V and 3 bases from J, with 9 bases between. CDR3 length: 15 residues. CDR1 is SGHRS, CDR2 YFSETQ, per germline. CDR3 coding DNA: TGCGCCAGCAGCTTGGGGACTACAGACACCGGGGAGCTGTTTTTT. Translating gives CASSLGTTDTGELFF.

The V gene is TRBV7-6, the J gene TRBJ2-5; 10 bases are a match to TRBD2. This CDR3 spans 14 amino acids. Germline trimming cut 2 bases from V and 5 bases from J; bases unmatched to any gene: 2. Germline lookup yields CDR1 SGHVS and CDR2 FNYEAQ. CDR3 in DNA: TGTGCCAGCAGCTTACTAGCGGGGGACGAGACCCAGTACTTC. The encoded protein is CASSLLAGDETQYF.

The chain couples TRBV5-1 to TRBJ1-5; D possibly corresponds to TRBD1 (6 bases). The CDR3 covers 17 residues. V dropped 0 bases and J dropped 3 bases, with 16 bases sitting between them. Germline lookup yields CDR1 SGHRS and CDR2 YFSETQ. This CDR3 is CASSLGVGQLDNQPQHF. CDR3 nucleotides: TGCGCCAGCAGCTTGGGAGTTGGACAGTTGGACAATCAGCCCCAGCATTTT.

This rearrangement joins TRBV4-1 to TRBJ2-1; D may be TRBD2 (6 bases). There are 15 residues in the CDR3. Germline CDR1 is MGHRA and CDR2 is YSYEKL. Trimming cost V 4 bases and J 5 bases, with 15 bases left between them. CDR3 loop: CASSLSAGPDNEQFF. The DNA for the CDR3 is TGCGCCAGCAGCCTATCCGCGGGACCCGACAATGAGCAGTTCTTC.

The genes are TRBV29-1 and TRBJ2-7; 9 nucleotides agree with TRBD1. V lost 2 bases to trimming and J lost 5 bases; unmatched junction nucleotides: 13. The CDR3 totals 16 residues. Germline lookup yields CDR1 SQVTM and CDR2 ANQGSEA. The CDR3 sequence is CSVESGGTGRAHEQYF. The CDR3, as DNA: TGCAGCGTTGAATCCGGGGGGACAGGGAGAGCCCACGAGCAGTACTTC.

The chain is built from TRBV30 and TRBJ2-5; possible D gene TRBD2, 6 bases. Germline CDR1 and CDR2: GTSNPN and SVGIG (reference sequence). V lost 3 bases, J lost 5 bases, and 13 bases lay in between. The CDR3 is made up of 13 amino acids. CDR3 nucleotide sequence: TGTGCCTGGAGCGGGAGTTTATTGGAGACCCAGTACTTC. Translated, it gives CAWSGSLLETQYF.

On this clone itself: Mismatch with germline at one junction end may stem from a read error. V usage is TRBV7-7 and J usage is TRBJ1-5; 10 bases match TRBD1. Per the germline V gene, CDR1 is SSHAT and CDR2 is FNYEAQ (reference sequence). The CDR3 is made up of 14 amino acids. CDR3 sequence (DNA): TGTGCTAGCAGCCCAGGACAGGGGGATCAGCCCCAGCATTTT. Translated, it gives CASSPGQGDQPQHF.

The V gene is TRBV29-1, the J gene TRBJ1-2; TRBD1 aligns across 7 bases. This CDR3 comprises 15 residues. Per germline, CDR1 SQVTM and CDR2 ANQGSEA. Trimming took 3 bases from V and 4 from J; bases not matched to a gene: 11. In nucleotides, the CDR3 is TGCAGCGTTGACCGAACAGGGGTGGGCGCCTATGGCTACACCTTC. It translates to CSVDRTGVGAYGYTF.